The T cell receptor (beta chain) described here comes from a study of T cell changes during pregnancy in multiple sclerosis. Germline V lookup: CDR1 SGHRS, CDR2 YFSETQ. Trimming took off 3 bases at V and 1 base at J, with 10 bases between the two ends. This CDR3 has 14 amino acids. Generated by immunoSEQ multiplex PCR, the TCRdb table keeps only in-frame clones and is missing some. The sample comprises about 80,000 clones, roughly 93% of which are singletons, and around 2.5% rests with the top ten. The specimen was peripheral blood, collected in the third trimester of pregnancy. The clonotype comes from a female donor with multiple sclerosis, enrolled in a pregnancy study. V usage is TRBV5-1 and J usage is TRBJ1-1; perhaps TRBD1 as D (6 bases). The CDR3 loop is CASSSGQSNTEAFF. The CDR3 DNA sequence: TGCGCCAGCAGCTCGGGACAATCGAACACTGAAGCTTTCTTT.